This entry is about one TCR beta chain. These data are taken from a study of cytomegalovirus exposure and HLA in healthy donors. V lost 1 base, J lost 0 bases, and 7 bases lay in between. The CDR3 is 14 amino acids. CDR1 and CDR2 from the germline V gene are LNHDA and SQIVND (reference sequence). A multiplex PCR was run with 60 Vbeta primers and 13 Jbeta primers. Generated by immunoSEQ multiplex PCR, the TCRdb table keeps only in-frame clones and is missing some. The table has hundreds of thousands of clones, around 90% seen once. This chain joins TRBV19 and TRBJ2-7, with D tentatively TRBD2 (5 bases). Sequenced sample: PBMCs. This receptor was identified in a young woman in good health and CMV-seronegative. CDR3 DNA sequence: TGTGCCAGTAGTATAGCGGGGTCCTCCTACGAGCAGTACTTC. The encoded protein is CASSIAGSSYEQYF.